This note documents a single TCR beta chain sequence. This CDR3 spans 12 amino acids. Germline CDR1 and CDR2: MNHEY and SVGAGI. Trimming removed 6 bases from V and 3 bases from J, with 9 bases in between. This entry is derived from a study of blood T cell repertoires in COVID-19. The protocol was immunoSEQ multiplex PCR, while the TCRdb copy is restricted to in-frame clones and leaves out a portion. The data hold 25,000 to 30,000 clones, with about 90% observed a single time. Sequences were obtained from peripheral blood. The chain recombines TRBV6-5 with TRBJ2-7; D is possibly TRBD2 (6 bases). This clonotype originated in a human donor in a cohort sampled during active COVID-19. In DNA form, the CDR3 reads TGTGCCAGCAGGGGGGGAGACTACGAGCAGTACTTC. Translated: CASRGGDYEQYF.